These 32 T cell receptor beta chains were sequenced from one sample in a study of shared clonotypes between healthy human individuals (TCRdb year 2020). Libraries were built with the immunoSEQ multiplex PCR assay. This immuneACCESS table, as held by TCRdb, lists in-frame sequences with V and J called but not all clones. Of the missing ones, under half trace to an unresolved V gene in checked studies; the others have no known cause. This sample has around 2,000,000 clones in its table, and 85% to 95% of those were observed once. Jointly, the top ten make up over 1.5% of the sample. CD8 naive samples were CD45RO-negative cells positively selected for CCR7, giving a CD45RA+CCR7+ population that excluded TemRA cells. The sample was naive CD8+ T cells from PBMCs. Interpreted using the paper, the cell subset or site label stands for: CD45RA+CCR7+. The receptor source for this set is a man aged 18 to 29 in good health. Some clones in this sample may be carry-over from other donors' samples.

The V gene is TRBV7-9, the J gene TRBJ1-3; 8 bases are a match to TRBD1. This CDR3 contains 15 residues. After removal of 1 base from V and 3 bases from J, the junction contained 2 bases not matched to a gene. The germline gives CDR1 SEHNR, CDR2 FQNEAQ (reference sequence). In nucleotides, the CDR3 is TGTGCCAGCAGCTTAGGACAGGGGTTTGGAAACACCATATATTTT. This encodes CASSLGQGFGNTIYF.

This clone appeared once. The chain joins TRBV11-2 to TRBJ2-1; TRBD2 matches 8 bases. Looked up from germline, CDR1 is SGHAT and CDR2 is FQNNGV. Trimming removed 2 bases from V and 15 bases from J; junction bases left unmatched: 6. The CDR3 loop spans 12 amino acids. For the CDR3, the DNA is TGTGCCAGCAGCTTAAAAGCGGGAGACCGGTTCTTC. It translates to CASSLKAGDRFF.

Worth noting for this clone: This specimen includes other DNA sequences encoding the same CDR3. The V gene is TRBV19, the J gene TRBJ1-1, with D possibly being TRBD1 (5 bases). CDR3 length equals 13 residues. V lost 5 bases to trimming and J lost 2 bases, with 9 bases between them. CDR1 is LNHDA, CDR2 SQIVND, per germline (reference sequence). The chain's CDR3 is CASSPTANTEAFF. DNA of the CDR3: TGTGCCAGTAGTCCGACAGCTAACACTGAAGCTTTCTTT.

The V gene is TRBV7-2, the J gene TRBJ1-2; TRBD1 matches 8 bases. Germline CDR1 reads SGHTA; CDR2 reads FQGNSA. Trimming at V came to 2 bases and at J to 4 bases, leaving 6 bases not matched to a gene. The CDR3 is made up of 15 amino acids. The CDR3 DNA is TGTGCCAGCAGCTTATATTTCAGGGGGCCCTATGGCTACACCTTC. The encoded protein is CASSLYFRGPYGYTF.

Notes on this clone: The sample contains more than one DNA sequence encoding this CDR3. Here the CDR3 reads CASSQSGEQFF. The CDR3 coding sequence is TGCGCCAGCAGCCAGTCCGGTGAGCAGTTCTTC. The chain combines TRBV4-1 with TRBJ2-1; the D is unclear. V was pared by 3 bases and J by 9 bases, with 6 bases between. The CDR3 sequence is 11 residues long. The germline CDR1 and CDR2 sequences are MGHRA and YSYEKL.

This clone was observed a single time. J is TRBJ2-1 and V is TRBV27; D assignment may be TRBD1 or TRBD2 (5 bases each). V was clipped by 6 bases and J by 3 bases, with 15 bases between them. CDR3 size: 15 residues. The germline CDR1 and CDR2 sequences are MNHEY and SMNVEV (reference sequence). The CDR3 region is CASSETRGGYNEQFF. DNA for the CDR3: TGTGCCAGCAGCGAAACTAGGGGTGGCTACAATGAGCAGTTCTTC.

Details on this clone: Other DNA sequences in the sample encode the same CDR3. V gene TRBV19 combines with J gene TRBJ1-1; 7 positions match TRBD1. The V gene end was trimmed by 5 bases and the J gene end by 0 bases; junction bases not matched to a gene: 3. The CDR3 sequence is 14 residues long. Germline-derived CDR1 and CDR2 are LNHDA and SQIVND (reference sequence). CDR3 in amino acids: CASSYRGLNTEAFF. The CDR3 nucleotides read TGTGCCAGTAGTTACAGGGGATTGAACACTGAAGCTTTCTTT.

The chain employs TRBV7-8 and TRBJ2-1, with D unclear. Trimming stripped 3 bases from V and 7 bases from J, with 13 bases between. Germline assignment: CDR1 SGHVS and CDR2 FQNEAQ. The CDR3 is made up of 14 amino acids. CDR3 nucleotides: TGTGCCAGCAGCTTGACTGCCCCATCAAATGAGCAGTTCTTC. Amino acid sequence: CASSLTAPSNEQFF.

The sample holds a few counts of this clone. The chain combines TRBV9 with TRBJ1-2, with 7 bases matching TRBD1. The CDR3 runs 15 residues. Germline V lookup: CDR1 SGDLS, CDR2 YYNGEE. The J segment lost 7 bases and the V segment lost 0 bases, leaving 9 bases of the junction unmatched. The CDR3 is CASSVGRTGLLGYTF. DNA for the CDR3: TGTGCCAGCAGCGTAGGAAGGACAGGCCTTCTTGGCTACACCTTC.

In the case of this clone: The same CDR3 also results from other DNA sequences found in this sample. CDR3 in amino acids: CASSLRGDEKLFF. The CDR3 nucleotides read TGTGCCAGCAGCTTGCGGGGGGATGAAAAACTGTTTTTT. The V and J genes are TRBV5-4 and TRBJ1-4, with D possibly TRBD1 on 5 matching bases. Germline CDR1 and CDR2: SGHNT and YYREEE (reference sequence). The CDR3 runs to 13 residues. V shed 1 base and J shed 6 bases, with 7 bases lying between them.

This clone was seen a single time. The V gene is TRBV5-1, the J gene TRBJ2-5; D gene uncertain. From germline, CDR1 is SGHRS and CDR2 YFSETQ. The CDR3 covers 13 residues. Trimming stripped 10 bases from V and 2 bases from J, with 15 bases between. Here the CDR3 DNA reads TGCGCCCGCCAACCGCAGGCGCAAGAGACCCAGTACTTC. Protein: CARQPQAQETQYF.

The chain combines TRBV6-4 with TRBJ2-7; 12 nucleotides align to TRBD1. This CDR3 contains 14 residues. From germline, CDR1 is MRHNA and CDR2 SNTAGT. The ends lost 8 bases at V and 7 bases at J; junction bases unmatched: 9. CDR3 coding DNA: TGTGCCAGCGCTACGGGACAGGGGGCTTTGGAGCAGTACTTC. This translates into CASATGQGALEQYF.

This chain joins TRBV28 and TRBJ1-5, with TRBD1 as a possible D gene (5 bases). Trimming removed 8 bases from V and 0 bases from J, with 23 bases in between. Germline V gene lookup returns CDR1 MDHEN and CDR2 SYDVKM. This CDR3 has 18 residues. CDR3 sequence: CASRPMGGDQNSNQPQHF. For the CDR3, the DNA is TGTGCCAGCCGCCCTATGGGAGGGGATCAGAATAGCAATCAGCCCCAGCATTTT.

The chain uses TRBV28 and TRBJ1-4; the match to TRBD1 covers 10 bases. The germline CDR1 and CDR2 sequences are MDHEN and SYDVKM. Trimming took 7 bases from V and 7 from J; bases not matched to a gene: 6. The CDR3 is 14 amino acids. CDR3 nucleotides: TGTGCCAGCAAGGAAGACAGGGGGCTTGAAAAACTGTTTTTT. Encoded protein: CASKEDRGLEKLFF. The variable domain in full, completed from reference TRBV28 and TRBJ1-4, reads DVKVTQSSRYLVKRTGEKVFLECVQDMDHENMFWYRQDPGLGLRLIYFSYDVKMKEKGDIPEGYSVSREKKERFSLILESASTNQTSMYLCASKEDRGLEKLFFGSGTQLSVL.

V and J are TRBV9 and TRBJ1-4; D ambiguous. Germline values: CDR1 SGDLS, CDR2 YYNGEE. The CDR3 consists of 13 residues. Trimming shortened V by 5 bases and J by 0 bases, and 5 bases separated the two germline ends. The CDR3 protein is CASRSATNEKLFF. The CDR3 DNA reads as TGTGCCAGCAGAAGTGCAACTAATGAAAAACTGTTTTTT.

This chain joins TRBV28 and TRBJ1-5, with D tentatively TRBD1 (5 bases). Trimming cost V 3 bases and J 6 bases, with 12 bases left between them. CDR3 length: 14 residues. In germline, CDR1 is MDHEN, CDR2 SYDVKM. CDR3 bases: TGTGCCAGCAGTTTTGGTCAGGGTGGTCAGCCCCAGCATTTT. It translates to CASSFGQGGQPQHF.

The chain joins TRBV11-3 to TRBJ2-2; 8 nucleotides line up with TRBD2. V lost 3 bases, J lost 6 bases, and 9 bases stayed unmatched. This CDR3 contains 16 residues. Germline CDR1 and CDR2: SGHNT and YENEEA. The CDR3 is CASSLDGASGSGELFF. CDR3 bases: TGTGCCAGCAGCTTGGATGGGGCTAGCGGGTCCGGGGAGCTGTTTTTT.

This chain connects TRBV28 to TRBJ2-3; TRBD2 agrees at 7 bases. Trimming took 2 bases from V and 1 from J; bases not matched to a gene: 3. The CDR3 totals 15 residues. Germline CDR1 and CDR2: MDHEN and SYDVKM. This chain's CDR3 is CASSLTSGGTDTQYF. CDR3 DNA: TGTGCCAGCAGTTTAACCAGCGGGGGCACAGATACGCAGTATTTT.

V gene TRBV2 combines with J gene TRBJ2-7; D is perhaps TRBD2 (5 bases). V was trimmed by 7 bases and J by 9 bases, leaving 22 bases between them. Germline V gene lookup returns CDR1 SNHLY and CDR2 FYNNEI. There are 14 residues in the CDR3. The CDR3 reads CASNSGPQYEGQYF. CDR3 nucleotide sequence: TGTGCCAGCAATTCCGGACCTCAATACGAGGGGCAGTACTTC. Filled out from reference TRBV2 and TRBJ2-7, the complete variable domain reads EPEVTQTPSHQVTQMGQEVILRCVPISNHLYFYWYRQILGQKVEFLVSFYNNEISEKSEIFDDQFSVERPDGSNFTLKIRSTKLEDSAMYFCASNSGPQYEGQYFGPGTRLTVT.

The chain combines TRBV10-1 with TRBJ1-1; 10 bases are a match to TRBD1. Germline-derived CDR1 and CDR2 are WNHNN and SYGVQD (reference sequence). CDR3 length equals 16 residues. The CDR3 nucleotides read TGCCCACCAGCAATAGGGGACAGGGGAGCGAACACTGAAGCTTTCTTT. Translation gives CPPAIGDRGANTEAFF.

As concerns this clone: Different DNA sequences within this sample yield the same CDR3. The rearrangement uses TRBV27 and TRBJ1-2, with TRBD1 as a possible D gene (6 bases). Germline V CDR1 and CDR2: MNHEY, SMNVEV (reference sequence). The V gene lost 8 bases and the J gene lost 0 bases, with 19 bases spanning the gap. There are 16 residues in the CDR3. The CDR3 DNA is TGTGCCAGCTCTCTCAGCCCCGGGACACCTAACTATGGCTACACCTTC. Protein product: CASSLSPGTPNYGYTF.

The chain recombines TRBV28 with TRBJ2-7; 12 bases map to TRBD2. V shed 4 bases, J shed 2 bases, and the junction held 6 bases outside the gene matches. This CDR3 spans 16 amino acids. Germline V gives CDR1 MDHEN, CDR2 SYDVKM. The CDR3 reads CASSSRTSGITYEQYF. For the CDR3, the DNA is TGTGCCAGCAGTTCCCGGACTAGCGGGATCACCTACGAGCAGTACTTC.

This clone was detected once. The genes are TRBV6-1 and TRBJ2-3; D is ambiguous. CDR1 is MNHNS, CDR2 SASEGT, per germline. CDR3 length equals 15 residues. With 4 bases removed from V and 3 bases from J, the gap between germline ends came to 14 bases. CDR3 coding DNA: TGTGCCAGCAGTGGCCAGGAGATCGGTACAGATACGCAGTATTTT. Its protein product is CASSGQEIGTDTQYF.

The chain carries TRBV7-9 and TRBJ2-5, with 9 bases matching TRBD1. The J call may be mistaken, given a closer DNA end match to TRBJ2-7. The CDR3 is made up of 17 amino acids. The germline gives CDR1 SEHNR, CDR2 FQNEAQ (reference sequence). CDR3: CASSSHLGQGEFYEQYF. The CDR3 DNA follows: TGTGCCAGCAGCTCGCACCTGGGACAGGGTGAATTCTACGAGCAGTACTTC.

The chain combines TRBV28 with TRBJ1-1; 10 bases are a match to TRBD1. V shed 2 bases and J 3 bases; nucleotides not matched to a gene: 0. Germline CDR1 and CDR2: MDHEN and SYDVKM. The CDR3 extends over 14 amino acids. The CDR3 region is CASSLGTGDTEAFF. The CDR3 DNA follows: TGTGCCAGCAGTTTAGGGACAGGGGACACTGAAGCTTTCTTT.

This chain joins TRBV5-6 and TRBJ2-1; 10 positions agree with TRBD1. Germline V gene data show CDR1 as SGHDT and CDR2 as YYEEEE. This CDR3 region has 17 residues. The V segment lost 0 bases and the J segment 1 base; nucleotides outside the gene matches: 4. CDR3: CASSLGSGQGSYNEQFF. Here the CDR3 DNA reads TGTGCCAGCAGCTTGGGCTCGGGACAGGGGTCCTACAATGAGCAGTTCTTC. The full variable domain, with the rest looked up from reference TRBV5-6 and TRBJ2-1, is DAGVTQSPTHLIKTRGQQVTLRCSPKSGHDTVSWYQQALGQGPQFIFQYYEEEERQRGNFPDRFSGHQFPNYSSELNVNALLLGDSALYLCASSLGSGQGSYNEQFFGPGTRLTVL.

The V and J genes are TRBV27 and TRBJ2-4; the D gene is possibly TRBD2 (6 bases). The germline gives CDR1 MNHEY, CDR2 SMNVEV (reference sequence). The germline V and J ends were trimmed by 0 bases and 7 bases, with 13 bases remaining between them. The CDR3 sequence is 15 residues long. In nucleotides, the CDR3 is TGTGCCAGCAGTTTATCCCCACCAGCGGGTAACATTCAGTACTTC. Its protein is CASSLSPPAGNIQYF.

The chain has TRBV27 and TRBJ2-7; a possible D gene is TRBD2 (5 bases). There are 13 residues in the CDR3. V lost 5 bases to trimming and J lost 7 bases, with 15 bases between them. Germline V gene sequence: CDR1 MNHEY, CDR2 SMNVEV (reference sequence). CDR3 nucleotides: TGTGCCAGCAGTCCCCCTGAGGGTCGGGAGCAGTACTTC. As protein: CASSPPEGREQYF.

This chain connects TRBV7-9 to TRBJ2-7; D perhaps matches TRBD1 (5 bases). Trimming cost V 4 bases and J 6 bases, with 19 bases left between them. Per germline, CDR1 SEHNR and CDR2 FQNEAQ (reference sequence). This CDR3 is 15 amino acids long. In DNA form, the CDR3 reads TGTGCCAGCAGCTCCAGGGAACAGACGACGGGCGAGCAGTACTTC. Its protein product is CASSSREQTTGEQYF.

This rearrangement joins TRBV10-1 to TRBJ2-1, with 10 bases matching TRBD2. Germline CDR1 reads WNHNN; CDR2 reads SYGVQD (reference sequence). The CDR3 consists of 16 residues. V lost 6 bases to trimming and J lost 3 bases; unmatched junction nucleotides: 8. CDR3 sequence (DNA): TGCGCCAGCAGCTATAAGCGGGAGGGCCTCTACAATGAGCAGTTCTTC. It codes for CASSYKREGLYNEQFF.

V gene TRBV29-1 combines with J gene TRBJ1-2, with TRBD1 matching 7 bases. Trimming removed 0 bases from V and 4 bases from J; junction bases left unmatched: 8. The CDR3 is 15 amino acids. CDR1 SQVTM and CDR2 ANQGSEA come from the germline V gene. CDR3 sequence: CSVEDTGELIYGYTF. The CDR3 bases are TGCAGCGTTGAAGATACAGGGGAGTTAATCTATGGCTACACCTTC.

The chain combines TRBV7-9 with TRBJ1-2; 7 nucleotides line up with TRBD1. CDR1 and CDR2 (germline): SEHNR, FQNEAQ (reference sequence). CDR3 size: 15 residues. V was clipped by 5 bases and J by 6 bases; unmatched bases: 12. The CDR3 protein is CASSLPRTGENGYTF. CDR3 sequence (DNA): TGTGCCAGCAGCCTACCCCGTACAGGGGAAAATGGCTACACCTTC.